This T cell receptor (beta chain) is from a study of CD8 T cells in Susac syndrome. The study sequenced TCR beta in blood CD8+ and CD4+ T cells. The CDR3 contains 12 residues. Trimming removed 1 base from V and 9 bases from J, with 4 bases in between. Germline CDR1 MGHRA, CDR2 YSYEKL. Random hexamers were used to reverse transcribe an amount of roughly 0.45 to 1 ug RNA. Coverage of TCR beta CDR3 amplification by immunoSEQ multiplex PCR extended to 54 Vbeta and 13 Jbeta. TCRdb re-called the immunoSEQ multiplex PCR reads with MiXCR, one entry per CDR3 protein. Found here are roughly 120,000 distinct CDR3 sequences, over 90% of them singletons; the top ten hold over 0.3%.

Sequenced: CD8+ T cells from PBMCs. The chain uses TRBV4-1 and TRBJ1-6; no clear D. This sequence was found in a human donor with multiple sclerosis. The CDR3 sequence: CASSQGGSPLHF. As DNA, the CDR3 is TGCGCCAGCAGCCAAGGGGGTTCACCCCTCCACTTT.